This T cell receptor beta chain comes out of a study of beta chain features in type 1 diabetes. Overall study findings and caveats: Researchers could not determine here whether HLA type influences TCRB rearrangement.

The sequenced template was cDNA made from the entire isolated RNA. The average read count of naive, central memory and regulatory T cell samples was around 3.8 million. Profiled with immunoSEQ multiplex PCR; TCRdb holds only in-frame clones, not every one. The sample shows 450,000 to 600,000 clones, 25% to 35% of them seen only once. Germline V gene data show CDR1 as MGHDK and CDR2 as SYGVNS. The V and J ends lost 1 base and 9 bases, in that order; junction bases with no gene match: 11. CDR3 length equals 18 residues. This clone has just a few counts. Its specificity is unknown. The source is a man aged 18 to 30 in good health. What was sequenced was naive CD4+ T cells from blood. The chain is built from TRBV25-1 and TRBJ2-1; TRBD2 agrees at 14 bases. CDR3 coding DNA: TGTGCCAGCAGTGAATGGTTAGGGGGACTAGCGGGAGAAGGTGAGCAGTTCTTC. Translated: CASSEWLGGLAGEGEQFF.